Listed below are T cell receptor beta chains from one sample, sequenced in a study of blood T cells in healthy people across ages. TCRdb itself ran the 5' RACE reads through MiXCR, one entry per CDR3 protein. This sample has some 940,000 distinct CDR3 sequences, with almost 30% found just once. This sample was shared with a second study, whose subject was T cells of mothers and their children.

The sample comprised blood. The receptors were gathered from a woman between 40 and 50 years old in good health. Each CDR3 is given with its conserved first and last residue. The D gene is left open where the match is weak. A clone size is listed for some rows: how often the clone was seen (once, few, many), or a class if it is expanded.

d_call: TRBD1; v_call: TRBV10-3; clone_size: few; j_call: TRBJ1-1; cdr3_aa: CAISESRDRGQAFF; cdr3_nt: TGTGCCATCAGTGAGTCCCGGGACAGGGGGCAGGCTTTCTTT
d_call: TRBD2; v_call: TRBV12-3/TRBV12-4; clone_size: few; j_call: TRBJ2-5; cdr3_aa: CASTMGGVSRETQYF; cdr3_nt: TGTGCCAGCACCATGGGGGGGGTCTCTAGAGAGACCCAGTACTTC
d_call: TRBD1; v_call: TRBV12-3/TRBV12-4; clone_size: few; j_call: TRBJ1-4; cdr3_aa: CASSSLGTGGKKLFF; cdr3_nt: TGTGCCAGCAGTAGCCTCGGGACAGGTGGAAAAAAACTGTTTTTT
d_call: TRBD2; v_call: TRBV2; clone_size: many; j_call: TRBJ2-7; cdr3_aa: CASSGGSGTNYEQYF; cdr3_nt: TGTGCCAGCAGTGGGGGGTCCGGGACTAACTACGAGCAGTACTTC
d_call: TRBD2; v_call: TRBV5-1; clone_size: NA; j_call: TRBJ2-5; cdr3_aa: CASRVSGVPMTETQYF; cdr3_nt: TGCGCCAGCAGGGTCAGCGGGGTACCGATGACGGAGACCCAGTACTTC
d_call: NA; v_call: TRBV24-1; clone_size: few; j_call: TRBJ1-5; cdr3_aa: CATSDFHIGQPQHF; cdr3_nt: TGTGCCACCAGTGATTTTCATATCGGGCAGCCCCAGCATTTT
d_call: TRBD1; v_call: TRBV7-2; clone_size: few; j_call: TRBJ2-7; cdr3_aa: CASSSGQGGVYEQYF; cdr3_nt: TGTGCCAGCAGCTCCGGACAGGGTGGAGTCTACGAGCAGTACTTC
d_call: NA; v_call: TRBV7-9; clone_size: once; j_call: TRBJ2-5; cdr3_aa: CASSTTGAETQYF; cdr3_nt: TGTGCCAGCAGCACTACCGGGGCAGAGACCCAGTACTTC
d_call: NA; v_call: TRBV7-3; clone_size: many; j_call: TRBJ2-1; cdr3_aa: CASSYGASSYNEQFF; cdr3_nt: TGTGCCAGCAGCTATGGGGCCAGCTCCTACAATGAGCAGTTCTTC
d_call: NA; v_call: TRBV11-2; clone_size: NA; j_call: TRBJ2-7; cdr3_aa: CASSPSPTGRHEQYF; cdr3_nt: TGTGCCAGCAGCCCGAGCCCGACAGGGAGGCACGAGCAGTACTTC